The 29 T cell receptor beta chains below were found in one sample sequenced in a study of blood T cell repertoires in COVID-19. The assay was immunoSEQ multiplex PCR, and TCRdb's table has in-frame clones only and misses some. This table has 210,000 or so clones, roughly four fifths appearing once. Sequencing input: PBMCs or T cells enriched from blood (not recorded which). Receptors were obtained from a man between 60 and 70 years old who had recovered from COVID-19.

A few counts support this clone. The CDR3, as DNA: TGTGCCAGCAGGACCGGGACAGGGGAGTCCTACGAGCAGTACTTC. Amino acid sequence: CASRTGTGESYEQYF. This chain connects TRBV27 to TRBJ2-7; TRBD1 matches at 10 bases. J gave up 1 base and V 6 bases, and 6 bases lay outside the gene matches. This CDR3 is built from 15 residues. Germline values: CDR1 MNHEY, CDR2 SMNVEV (reference sequence).

This rearrangement joins TRBV19 to TRBJ2-1; the D gene is possibly TRBD2 (6 bases). Germline V gene data show CDR1 as LNHDA and CDR2 as SQIVND (reference sequence). Trimming removed 3 bases from V and 8 bases from J, with 11 bases in between. The CDR3 loop spans 13 amino acids. CDR3 bases: TGTGCCAGTAGTATTGGGGGGTATGATGAGCAGTTCTTC. This translates into CASSIGGYDEQFF.

The chain combines TRBV5-5 with TRBJ2-5, with 7 bases that match TRBD1. The ends lost 4 bases at V and 1 base at J; junction bases unmatched: 1. The CDR3 covers 13 residues. The germline V gene encodes CDR1 SGHKS and CDR2 YYEKEE (reference sequence). The CDR3 DNA reads TGTGCCAGCAGCAGGGACAGCCAAGAGACCCAGTACTTC. The encoded protein is CASSRDSQETQYF.

This clone has a single count. CDR3: CATSTSGGTDTQYF. CDR3 sequence (DNA): TGTGCCACCAGTACTAGCGGGGGGACAGATACGCAGTATTTT. The V and J genes are TRBV24-1 and TRBJ2-3, with 12 bases aligning to TRBD2. After removal of 6 bases from V and 3 bases from J, the junction contained 0 bases not matched to a gene. This CDR3 is built from 14 residues. Germline CDR1 and CDR2: KGHDR and SFDVKD.

As concerns this clone: Other DNA sequences in the sample encode the same CDR3. The rearrangement links TRBV5-1 to TRBJ1-1; D uncertain. The germline V and J ends were trimmed by 0 bases and 0 bases, with 6 bases remaining between them. This CDR3 contains 14 residues. CDR1 and CDR2 from the germline V gene are SGHRS and YFSETQ. CDR3 in DNA: TGCGCCAGCAGCTTGGACAGACTGAACACTGAAGCTTTCTTT. It encodes CASSLDRLNTEAFF.

This clone has just a few counts. The V and J genes are TRBV18 and TRBJ1-5, with D perhaps TRBD1 (6 bases). CDR3 size: 13 residues. The ends were cut back, 3 bases at V and 8 bases at J, with 11 bases in the middle. CDR1 and CDR2 from the germline V gene are KGHSH and LQKENI. The CDR3 is CASSPGQLEPQHF. CDR3 sequence (DNA): TGTGCCAGCTCACCGGGACAACTGGAGCCCCAGCATTTT.

The chain combines TRBV6-5 with TRBJ2-2, with 7 bases identical to TRBD2. Germline V gives CDR1 MNHEY, CDR2 SVGAGI. The CDR3 contains 15 residues. V trimming: 2 bases; J trimming: 6 bases; junction bases outside the gene matches: 6. CDR3 region: CASSYEGLPAGELFF. Here the CDR3 DNA reads TGTGCCAGCAGTTACGAGGGACTACCAGCCGGGGAGCTGTTTTTT.

On this clone itself: Different DNA sequences within this sample yield the same CDR3. The chain has TRBV18 and TRBJ2-5; D not resolved. CDR3 length: 12 amino acids. With 2 bases removed from V and 5 bases from J, the gap between germline ends came to 6 bases. Germline V gives CDR1 KGHSH, CDR2 LQKENI. The CDR3 here is CASSPGQETQYF. CDR3 bases: TGTGCCAGCTCACCAGGGCAGGAGACCCAGTACTTC.

The chain has TRBV3-1 (or the pseudogene TRBV3-2) and TRBJ1-1; maybe TRBD1 (6 bases). CDR1 and CDR2 (germline): LGHDT, YNNKEL (reference sequence). V was trimmed by 5 bases and J by 5 bases, leaving 18 bases between them. The CDR3 is 15 amino acids. DNA for the CDR3: TGTGCCAGCAGCTTTCGGGGGGGCGGGATGACTGAAGCTTTCTTT. It specifies CASSFRGGGMTEAFF.

A word on this clone: This sample includes further DNA sequences coding for the same CDR3. The rearrangement uses TRBV2 and TRBJ2-3; 7 bases line up with TRBD1. The CDR3 totals 14 residues. Germline loops: CDR1 SNHLY, CDR2 FYNNEI. V trimming: 1 base; J trimming: 3 bases; junction bases outside the gene matches: 1. In nucleotides, the CDR3 is TGTGCCAGCAGTGAAGGACAGGGAACAGATACGCAGTATTTT. Encoded protein: CASSEGQGTDTQYF.

The chain combines TRBV3-1 (or the pseudogene TRBV3-2) with TRBJ2-1, with D possibly being TRBD2 (6 bases). In germline, CDR1 is LGHDT, CDR2 YNNKEL (reference sequence). The CDR3 is 14 residues long. V was clipped by 1 base and J by 7 bases, with 11 bases between them. CDR3 amino acids: CASSQVSSENEQFF. The CDR3 nucleotides are TGTGCCAGCAGCCAAGTATCTAGCGAAAATGAGCAGTTCTTC.

This rearrangement joins TRBV7-9 to TRBJ1-4; TRBD1 matches at 7 bases. J gave up 7 bases and V 5 bases, and 7 bases lay outside the gene matches. CDR3 length: 14 amino acids. Per the germline V gene, CDR1 is SEHNR and CDR2 is FQNEAQ (reference sequence). The CDR3 is CASSQGQNGEKLFF. The DNA of the CDR3 is TGTGCCAGCAGCCAGGGACAGAACGGTGAAAAACTGTTTTTT.

The chain uses TRBV7-2 and TRBJ1-4; D is perhaps TRBD1 (6 bases). Trimming shortened V by 5 bases and J by 8 bases, and 15 bases separated the two germline ends. The CDR3 runs 14 residues. CDR1 is SGHTA and CDR2 is FQGNSA in the germline V gene. The CDR3 sequence is CASSQGGGGEKLFF. CDR3 bases: TGTGCCAGCAGCCAAGGAGGGGGAGGGGAAAAACTGTTTTTT.

The chain links TRBV27 to TRBJ2-7, with a possible D match to TRBD1 (5 bases). The length of the CDR3 is 13 residues. CDR1 is MNHEY and CDR2 is SMNVEV in the germline V gene (reference sequence). With 3 bases removed from V and 3 bases from J, the gap between germline ends came to 9 bases. As DNA, the CDR3 is TGTGCCAGCAGTTTCCCTGACAGCTACGAGCAGTACTTC. Translating gives CASSFPDSYEQYF.

V is TRBV7-9 and J is TRBJ1-2, with 11 bases matching TRBD1. CDR3 length equals 18 residues. Germline V gene lookup returns CDR1 SEHNR and CDR2 FQNEAQ (reference sequence). J lost 4 bases, V lost 2 bases, and 12 bases had no gene match. The CDR3 here is CASSLTPGQGVFGYGYTF. For the CDR3, the DNA is TGTGCCAGCAGCTTAACACCGGGACAGGGGGTTTTCGGCTATGGCTACACCTTC.

V gene TRBV11-3 combines with J gene TRBJ1-1; D remains ambiguous. Trimming took 7 bases from V and 2 from J, leaving 17 bases between them. This CDR3 has 15 amino acids. Germline V gene lookup returns CDR1 SGHNT and CDR2 YENEEA. Here the CDR3 reads CASMSKRRANTEAFF. CDR3 nucleotides: TGTGCCAGCATGTCAAAGAGGAGGGCTAACACTGAAGCTTTCTTT.

In its sample, this clone was seen once. The chain has TRBV7-2 and TRBJ2-5; 8 positions agree with TRBD1. V dropped 5 bases and J dropped 2; count of bases not matched to a gene: 4. The CDR3 length is 14 residues. The germline gives CDR1 SGHTA, CDR2 FQGNSA. The DNA of the CDR3 is TGTGCCAGCAGCATCGGACAGGGACAAGAGACCCAGTACTTC. Translation gives CASSIGQGQETQYF.

The rearrangement links TRBV2 to TRBJ2-1, with 9 bases identical to TRBD2. CDR1 and CDR2 from the germline V gene are SNHLY and FYNNEI. The CDR3 consists of 13 residues. Trimming removed 7 bases from V and 4 bases from J; junction bases left unmatched: 2. The CDR3 reads CASTRGGYNEQFF. The CDR3 DNA is TGTGCCAGCACGCGGGGGGGTTACAATGAGCAGTTCTTC.

The chain combines TRBV7-2 with TRBJ2-7; D is unclear. V was pared by 5 bases and J by 2 bases, with 16 bases between. Germline assignment: CDR1 SGHTA and CDR2 FQGNSA. The CDR3 totals 15 residues. CDR3 region: CASSPSRVRTYEQYF. The DNA of the CDR3 is TGTGCCAGCAGCCCATCTCGGGTTCGGACCTACGAGCAGTACTTC.

V gene TRBV7-3 combines with J gene TRBJ1-3; no firm D call. Trimming left V 0 bases short and J 5 bases short, with 5 bases between. The CDR3 is 13 amino acids. Germline V gives CDR1 SGHTA, CDR2 FQGTGA. The CDR3, as DNA: TGTGCCAGCAGCTTAACCCCCAGAAACACCATATATTTT. It yields the protein CASSLTPRNTIYF.

J is TRBJ2-7 and V is TRBV6-2 or TRBV6-3, with 7 bases fitting TRBD2. J was trimmed by 3 bases and V by 0 bases; bases with no gene match: 5. The germline gives CDR1 MNHEY, CDR2 SVGEGT. The CDR3 contains 15 residues. The CDR3: CASSYSGTTLYEQYF. Written as DNA, the CDR3 is TGTGCCAGCAGTTACTCTGGGACTACGCTCTACGAGCAGTACTTC.

The J gene is TRBJ2-5, the V gene TRBV11-2; a weak D match, TRBD2 (6 bases). The germline gives CDR1 SGHAT, CDR2 FQNNGV. Trimming removed 6 bases at V and 4 bases at J, with 18 bases between. The CDR3 extends over 15 amino acids. CDR3 sequence reads: CASSMRYGGRETQYF. CDR3 DNA: TGTGCCAGCAGTATGCGCTACGGGGGAAGAGAGACCCAGTACTTC.

The rearrangement uses TRBV27 and TRBJ2-1; TRBD1 agrees at 12 bases. V lost 9 bases, J lost 8 bases, and 11 bases stayed unmatched. Germline lookup yields CDR1 MNHEY and CDR2 SMNVEV (reference sequence). This CDR3 comprises 15 residues. Here the CDR3 reads CARARGQGARDEQFF. The CDR3 nucleotides read TGTGCCAGGGCGAGGGGACAGGGGGCGCGGGATGAGCAGTTCTTC.

CDR3 in amino acids: CATRGVGDTEAFF. CDR3 bases: TGTGCCACCAGAGGAGTAGGGGACACTGAAGCTTTCTTT. The V and J genes are TRBV15 and TRBJ1-1; D perhaps matches TRBD1 (5 bases). The length of the CDR3 is 13 residues. The germline V gene has CDR1 LNHNV and CDR2 YYDKDF (reference sequence). Deletions cut 6 bases from V and 3 bases from J, with 11 bases between.

This chain joins TRBV5-1 and TRBJ2-2; the D is unclear. The CDR3 spans 15 residues. The V and J ends lost 1 base and 3 bases respectively, with 10 bases between them. CDR1 is SGHRS and CDR2 is YFSETQ in the germline V gene. DNA of the CDR3: TGCGCCAGCAGCTTGATTGGTGCGGACACCGGGGAGCTGTTTTTT. Translated: CASSLIGADTGELFF.

V is TRBV29-1 and J is TRBJ1-2, with D perhaps matching TRBD1 (5 bases). From germline, CDR1 is SQVTM and CDR2 ANQGSEA. The V end was cut by 0 bases, the J end by 4 bases, with 12 bases between. The CDR3 covers 14 residues. The CDR3, as DNA: TGCAGCGTTGAAGATCAGCCGGGGGGCTATGGCTACACCTTC. Its protein product is CSVEDQPGGYGYTF. Using reference TRBV29-1 and TRBJ1-2 for the parts outside the CDR3, the full variable domain is SAVISQKPSRDICQRGTSLTIQCQVDSQVTMMFWYRQQPGQSLTLIATANQGSEATYESGFVIDKFPISRPNLTFSTLTVSNMSPEDSSIYLCSVEDQPGGYGYTFGSGTRLTVV.

A remark on this clone: Different DNA sequences within this sample yield the same CDR3. CDR3 loop: CASSRQGGSPLHF. As DNA, the CDR3 is TGTGCCAGCAGCCGCCAGGGGGGCTCACCCCTCCACTTT. The genes are TRBV3-1 (or the pseudogene TRBV3-2) and TRBJ1-6; 7 nucleotides agree with TRBD1. Trimming removed 4 bases from V and 10 bases from J; junction bases left unmatched: 4. The CDR3 extends over 13 amino acids. Per germline, CDR1 LGHDT and CDR2 YNNKEL (reference sequence).

This chain connects TRBV2 to TRBJ1-2; TRBD1 matches at 10 bases. The J segment lost 8 bases and the V segment lost 6 bases, leaving 6 bases of the junction unmatched. Germline lookup yields CDR1 SNHLY and CDR2 FYNNEI. The CDR3 totals 13 residues. The CDR3 region is CASRTGTGEGYTF. CDR3 in DNA: TGTGCCAGCAGAACCGGGACAGGGGAGGGCTACACCTTC.

The chain uses TRBV5-1 and TRBJ1-4, with D maybe TRBD1 (5 bases). V was cut by 0 bases and J by 8 bases, with 11 bases left in between. This CDR3 is 14 amino acids long. Germline CDR1 and CDR2: SGHRS and YFSETQ. The CDR3 nucleotides are TGCGCCAGCAGCTTGGGGAGGGGTGAAGAAAAACTGTTTTTT. Protein sequence: CASSLGRGEEKLFF.